This TCR beta chain originates from a study of T-cell memory formation after mild COVID-19. For the study at large: The two donors had largely donor-specific TCR clusters. The study, taken as a whole, reports: Later expanders leaned CD4+, whereas clones that contracted between day 15 and 85 were balanced CD4/CD8. In pre-infection memory, a portion of responding clones appeared, which suggested that cross-reactive memory joined. Researchers report contracting CD4+ clones mostly in CM and EM, with CD8+ clones in EMRA.

Via MiXCR, TCRdb re-called the 5' RACE reads, giving one row per CDR3 protein. The table lists approximately 350,000 distinct CDR3 sequences, roughly an eighth of them singletons, with around a fifth in the top ten. This clonotype turned up a few times. Its antigen is not known. The germline V gene encodes CDR1 LGHDT and CDR2 YNNKEL (reference sequence). The CDR3 sequence is 14 residues long. The ends were cut back, 3 bases at V and 8 bases at J, with 16 bases in the middle. The source material was PBMCs or a T cell subset sorted from them (not recorded which). This sequence joins TRBV3-1 and TRBJ1-2; D ambiguous. This receptor was obtained from a man aged 18 to 29 who had mild COVID-19 (a few samples of this study predate the infection). Cell type and time point are not known. The CDR3 is CASSQQTRLGGYTF. In nucleotides, the CDR3 is TGTGCCAGCAGCCAGCAGACTCGTCTGGGGGGCTACACCTTC.